These 7 T cell receptor beta chains came from one sample sequenced in a study of CD8+ T cells in alopecia areata. Once RNA had been extracted, it was reverse transcribed into cDNA to act as the sequencing template. Clones were sequenced by immunoSEQ multiplex PCR, and TCRdb holds only the in-frame ones, with some missing. The sample lists some 120,000 clones; about 57% were seen once. The material sequenced was CD4+ T cells sorted from blood, taken at week 0. The receptors derive from a human donor with alopecia areata.

This chain connects TRBV28 to TRBJ1-5, with D unclear. Trimming left V 4 bases short and J 6 bases short, with 16 bases between. CDR1 MDHEN and CDR2 SYDVKM come from the germline V gene. The length of the CDR3 is 15 residues. CDR3 protein: CASSSSIGESQPQHF. The CDR3 DNA reads as TGTGCCAGCAGTTCGTCAATTGGGGAGAGTCAGCCCCAGCATTTT.

The chain has TRBV4-2 and TRBJ2-5; 9 nucleotides align to TRBD2. Unmatched junction bases numbered 4, after V lost 3 bases and J lost 2 bases. There are 15 residues in the CDR3. Germline lookup yields CDR1 LGHNA and CDR2 YNFKEQ. The CDR3 reads CASSHALAGQETQYF. In nucleotides, the CDR3 is TGTGCCAGCAGCCATGCCCTAGCGGGACAAGAGACCCAGTACTTC.

The chain combines TRBV2 with TRBJ2-3, with D tentatively TRBD1 (5 bases). CDR3 size: 12 residues. Germline CDR1 reads SNHLY; CDR2 reads FYNNEI. Trimming cost V 4 bases and J 4 bases, with 6 bases left between them. The CDR3 protein is CASSGTPDTQYF. The CDR3, as DNA: TGTGCCAGCAGTGGGACACCAGATACGCAGTATTTT.

There are a few counts of this clone. The chain recombines TRBV25-1 with TRBJ2-1, with D perhaps matching TRBD2 (5 bases). This CDR3 contains 16 residues. Trimming took off 3 bases at V and 0 bases at J, with 12 bases between the two ends. From germline, CDR1 is MGHDK and CDR2 SYGVNS. CDR3 nucleotides: TGTGCCAGCAGTGAGTTTGCGGGCCGCTCCTACAATGAGCAGTTCTTC. This sequence encodes CASSEFAGRSYNEQFF.

The gene calls are TRBV27 and TRBJ2-7; D is tentatively TRBD1 or TRBD2 (6 bases each). Germline CDR1 reads MNHEY; CDR2 reads SMNVEV (reference sequence). There are 15 residues in the CDR3. Trimming cost V 4 bases and J 4 bases, with 17 bases left between them. CDR3 region: CASSSRLGGEYEQYF. As DNA, the CDR3 is TGTGCCAGCAGTTCACGGTTGGGGGGCGAGTACGAGCAGTACTTC.

The chain is built from TRBV4-1 and TRBJ2-1, with 9 bases matching TRBD1. Trimming removed 1 base from V and 6 bases from J; junction bases left unmatched: 4. This CDR3 has 15 amino acids. Germline CDR1 and CDR2: MGHRA and YSYEKL. DNA for the CDR3: TGCGCCAGCAGCCAAGGTGGGACAGGGTCCAATGAGCAGTTCTTC. Its translation: CASSQGGTGSNEQFF.

The chain couples TRBV5-4 to TRBJ2-3, with D perhaps TRBD1 (7 bases). Germline V lookup: CDR1 SGHNT, CDR2 YYREEE (reference sequence). Trimming took off 1 base at V and 7 bases at J, with 16 bases between the two ends. The CDR3 is 15 amino acids. The chain's CDR3 is CASSLSGQEGYTQYF. CDR3 DNA sequence: TGTGCCAGCAGCTTGAGCGGACAGGAGGGGTATACGCAGTATTTT.